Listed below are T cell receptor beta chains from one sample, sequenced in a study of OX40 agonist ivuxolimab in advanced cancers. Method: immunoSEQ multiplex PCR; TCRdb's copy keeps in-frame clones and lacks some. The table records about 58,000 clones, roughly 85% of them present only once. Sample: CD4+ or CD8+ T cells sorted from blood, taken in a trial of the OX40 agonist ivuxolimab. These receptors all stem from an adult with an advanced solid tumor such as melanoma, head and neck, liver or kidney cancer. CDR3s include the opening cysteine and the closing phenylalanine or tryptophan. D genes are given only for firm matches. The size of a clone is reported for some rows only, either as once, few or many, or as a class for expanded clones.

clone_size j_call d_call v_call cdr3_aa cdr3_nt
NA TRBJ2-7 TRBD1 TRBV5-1 CASLGQGKGEQYF TGCGCCAGCTTAGGACAGGGGAAAGGCGAGCAGTACTTC
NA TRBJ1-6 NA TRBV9 CASSVSTSYNSPLHF TGTGCCAGCAGCGTGAGTACCTCCTATAATTCACCCCTCCACTTT
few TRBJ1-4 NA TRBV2 CASSVTEVKLFF TGTGCCAGCAGTGTTACAGAGGTCAAACTGTTTTTT
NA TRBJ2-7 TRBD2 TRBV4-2 CASSQILAGFEQYF TGTGCCAGCAGCCAGATACTAGCGGGTTTTGAGCAGTACTTC
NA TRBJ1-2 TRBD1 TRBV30 CAWRGQTSNYGYTF TGTGCCTGGCGGGGACAGACCTCTAACTATGGCTACACCTTC
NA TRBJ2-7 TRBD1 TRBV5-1 CASRRDSLSYEQYF TGCGCCAGCAGACGGGACAGCCTCTCCTACGAGCAGTACTTC
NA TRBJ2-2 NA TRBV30 CAWSVKRNSNTGELFF TGTGCCTGGAGTGTTAAGCGCAACTCGAACACCGGGGAGCTGTTTTTT
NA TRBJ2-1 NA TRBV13 CASSKLEGEQFF TGTGCCAGCAGCAAACTAGAGGGGGAGCAGTTCTTC
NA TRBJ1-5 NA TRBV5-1 CASSLGAGGGNQPQHF TGCGCCAGCAGCTTGGGAGCCGGGGGAGGCAATCAGCCCCAGCATTTT
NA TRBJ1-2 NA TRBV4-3 CASSQEAGQSGYTF TGCGCCAGCAGCCAAGAGGCGGGGCAGAGTGGCTACACCTTC
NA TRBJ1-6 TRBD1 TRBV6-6 CATMGGLGQLVF TGTGCCACCATGGGGGGATTGGGACAGTTGGTCTTT